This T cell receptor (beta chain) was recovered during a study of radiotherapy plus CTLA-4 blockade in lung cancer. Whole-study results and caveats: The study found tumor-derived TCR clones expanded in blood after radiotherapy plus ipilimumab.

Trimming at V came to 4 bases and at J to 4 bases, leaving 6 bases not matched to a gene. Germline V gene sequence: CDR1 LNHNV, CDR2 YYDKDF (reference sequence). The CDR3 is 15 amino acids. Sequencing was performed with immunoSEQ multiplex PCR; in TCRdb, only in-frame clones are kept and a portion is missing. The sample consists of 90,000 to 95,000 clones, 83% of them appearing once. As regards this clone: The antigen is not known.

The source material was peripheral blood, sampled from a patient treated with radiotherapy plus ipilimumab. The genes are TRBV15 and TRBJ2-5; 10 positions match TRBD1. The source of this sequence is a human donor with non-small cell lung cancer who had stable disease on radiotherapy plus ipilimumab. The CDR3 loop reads CATSTGQGGRETQYF. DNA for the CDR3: TGTGCCACCAGCACCGGACAGGGGGGTAGAGAGACCCAGTACTTC.